The 6 T cell receptor beta chains in this list originate from one sample, sequenced in a study of shared clonotypes between healthy human individuals. The assay was immunoSEQ multiplex PCR, and TCRdb's table has in-frame clones only and misses some. Here the sample spans 1,400,000 or so clones, about 98.5% being singletons. Sequenced input: naive CD4+ T cells sorted from blood. Subset reported: CD45RA+ positively selected. Source of these receptors: a man younger than 40 in good health.

The chain has TRBV6-5 and TRBJ2-7, with 9 bases fitting TRBD1. CDR1 and CDR2 from the germline V gene are MNHEY and SVGAGI. This CDR3 region has 15 residues. V was clipped by 5 bases and J by 0 bases; unmatched bases: 5. CDR3 nucleotide sequence: TGTGCCAGCAGTCACGGACAGGGGAGCTCCTACGAGCAGTACTTC. Residues: CASSHGQGSSYEQYF.

The rearrangement joins TRBV21-1 to TRBJ2-1. TRBV21-1 is a listed pseudogene. The CDR3 covers 15 residues. The CDR3 protein is CARKPGREVYNEQFF. CDR3 sequence (DNA): TGTGCCAGGAAGCCGGGACGTGAAGTGTACAATGAGCAGTTCTTC.

The V gene is TRBV5-5, the J gene TRBJ1-2; TRBD1 is a possible D gene (6 bases). The CDR3 totals 15 residues. V lost 2 bases, J lost 5 bases, and 16 bases lay in between. Germline V gives CDR1 SGHKS, CDR2 YYEKEE (reference sequence). In DNA, the CDR3 is TGTGCCAGCAGCTTAGGGGGATTTATTGATTATGGCTACACCTTC. It yields the protein CASSLGGFIDYGYTF. Drawing the rest from reference TRBV5-5 and TRBJ1-2, the complete variable domain is DAGVTQSPTHLIKTRGQQVTLRCSPISGHKSVSWYQQVLGQGPQFIFQYYEKEERGRGNFPDRFSARQFPNYSSELNVNALLLGDSALYLCASSLGGFIDYGYTFGSGTRLTVV.

J is TRBJ1-3 and V is TRBV27; unclear D gene. The CDR3 runs 14 residues. V was cut by 5 bases and J by 0 bases, with 8 bases left in between. Germline V gene data show CDR1 as MNHEY and CDR2 as SMNVEV (reference sequence). The CDR3 DNA is TGTGCCAGCAGTGTCTCTCTCTCTGGAAACACCATATATTTT. It encodes CASSVSLSGNTIYF.

V gene TRBV2 combines with J gene TRBJ2-6; 10 positions match TRBD1. With 5 bases clipped from V and 3 bases from J, the junction kept 7 bases outside the gene matches. Per the germline V gene, CDR1 is SNHLY and CDR2 is FYNNEI. There are 17 residues in the CDR3. The CDR3 spells CASSQGTGADGANVLTF. In DNA, the CDR3 is TGTGCCAGCAGTCAGGGGACAGGGGCTGATGGGGCCAACGTCCTGACTTTC.

The chain combines TRBV28 with TRBJ2-7, with 11 bases fitting TRBD2. The V segment lost 4 bases and the J segment 3 bases; nucleotides outside the gene matches: 14. This CDR3 spans 18 amino acids. Germline CDR1 and CDR2: MDHEN and SYDVKM. In nucleotides, the CDR3 is TGTGCCAGCAGTTCCCGACAAAGTAGGACTAGCGGGCACTACGAGCAGTACTTC. Encoded protein: CASSSRQSRTSGHYEQYF. The complete variable domain, with remaining parts taken from reference TRBV28 and TRBJ2-7, reads DVKVTQSSRYLVKRTGEKVFLECVQDMDHENMFWYRQDPGLGLRLIYFSYDVKMKEKGDIPEGYSVSREKKERFSLILESASTNQTSMYLCASSSRQSRTSGHYEQYFGPGTRLTVT.